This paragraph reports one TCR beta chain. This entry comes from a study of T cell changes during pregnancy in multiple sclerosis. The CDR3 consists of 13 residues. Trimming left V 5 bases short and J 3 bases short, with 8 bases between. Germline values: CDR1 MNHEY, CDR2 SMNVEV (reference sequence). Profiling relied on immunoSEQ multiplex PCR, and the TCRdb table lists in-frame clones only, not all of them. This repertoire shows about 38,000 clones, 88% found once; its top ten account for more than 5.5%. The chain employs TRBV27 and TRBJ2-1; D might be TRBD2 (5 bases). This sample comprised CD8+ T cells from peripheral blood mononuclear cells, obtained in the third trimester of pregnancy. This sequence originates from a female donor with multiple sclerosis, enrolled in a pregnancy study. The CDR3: CASSRGYYNEQFF. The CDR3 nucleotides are TGTGCCAGCAGTCGCGGGTACTACAATGAGCAGTTCTTC.